Reported below is one T cell receptor (beta chain). No antigen is known for it. V lost 4 bases and J lost 0, with 10 bases in between. The germline V gene has CDR1 SGDLS and CDR2 YYNGEE. The CDR3 totals 14 residues. The entry originates in a study of cytomegalovirus exposure and HLA in healthy donors. Regarding the study as a whole: Several of the most significant clusters appeared linked to common viral pathogens, based on a later analysis.

Amplification used 60 Vbeta primers and 13 Jbeta primers. Generated by immunoSEQ multiplex PCR, the TCRdb table keeps only in-frame clones and is missing some. The repertoire consists of roughly 150,000 clones, with 81% occurring once and the leading ten covering 1% to 1.5%. Sequencing input: PBMCs. The source of this sequence is a man aged 45-60 years in good health and CMV-seropositive. This chain connects TRBV9 to TRBJ1-1; unclear D gene. CDR3 amino acids: CASSSQSLNTEAFF. The CDR3 nucleotides read TGTGCCAGCAGCTCACAGAGTTTGAACACTGAAGCTTTCTTT.